A selection of T cell receptor beta chains follows, all from one sample in a study of T cell responses to AZD1222 COVID-19 vaccine. TCRdb keeps only in-frame clones here, not all; method: immunoSEQ multiplex PCR. The table shows about 81,000 clones, with 85% to 90% occurring only once. Sequenced here: peripheral blood, sampled 28 days after the second AZD1222 dose. Source of these receptors: an adult who received the AZD1222 COVID-19 vaccine. Each CDR3 is given with its conserved first and last residue. Fields, in order: clone size, V gene, J gene, D gene, CDR3 protein, CDR3 DNA. A D gene is named only where the DNA matches it firmly. Size is omitted from some rows. Given values are once, few, many or a class for expanded clones.

>.|TRBV4-3|TRBJ1-2|.
CASSQDVQPTYGYTF
TGCGCCAGCAGCCAAGACGTCCAGCCGACCTATGGCTACACCTTC
>few|TRBV5-4|TRBJ1-1|.
CASSLSQPRNTEAFF
TGTGCCAGCAGCTTGTCGCAGCCGAGGAACACTGAAGCTTTCTTT
>few|TRBV4-1|TRBJ1-1|.
CASSPSWGGNTEAFF
TGCGCCAGCAGCCCTTCCTGGGGCGGAAACACTGAAGCTTTCTTT
>once|TRBV5-1|TRBJ2-7|.
CASSFQSGSSYEQYF
TGCGCCAGCAGCTTCCAGTCGGGTTCTTCCTACGAGCAGTACTTC
>.|TRBV12-3/TRBV12-4|TRBJ1-1|TRBD1
CASSAGGGEAFF
TGTGCCAGCAGTGCAGGGGGCGGTGAAGCTTTCTTT
>.|TRBV30|TRBJ1-3|.
CAWSADRGNTIYF
TGTGCCTGGAGTGCTGACAGGGGAAACACCATATATTTT
>.|TRBV19|TRBJ2-1|TRBD2
CASSISLAGIEQFF
TGTGCCAGTAGTATATCGCTAGCGGGAATTGAGCAGTTCTTC
>.|TRBV25-1|TRBJ2-6|.
CASSESRNSGANVLTF
TGTGCCAGCAGTGAATCGAGAAACTCTGGGGCCAACGTCCTGACTTTC
>.|TRBV5-4|TRBJ2-4|.
CASSLGPTGITKNIQYF
TGTGCCAGCAGCTTGGGGCCGACAGGTATAACCAAAAACATTCAGTACTTC
>.|TRBV4-1|TRBJ2-1|TRBD2
CASSQGLAGGGEQFF
TGCGCCAGCAGCCAAGGACTAGCGGGCGGTGGGGAGCAGTTCTTC
>.|TRBV19|TRBJ2-3|.
CASSIDSSTNTDTQYF
TGTGCCAGTAGTATAGACAGCTCCACTAACACAGATACGCAGTATTTT
>.|TRBV6-5|TRBJ1-2|TRBD1
CASSGTAYGYTF
TGTGCCAGCAGCGGGACAGCCTATGGCTACACCTTC
>once|TRBV6-6|TRBJ2-3|.
CASSYMTLGDTQYF
TGTGCCAGCAGTTATATGACTCTTGGGGATACGCAGTATTTT
>.|TRBV7-9|TRBJ1-1|TRBD1
CASSPGPGTGNTEAFF
TGTGCCAGCAGCCCAGGGCCCGGGACAGGGAACACTGAAGCTTTCTTT
>.|TRBV5-1|TRBJ2-7|.
CASSPGETTYEQYF
TGCGCCAGCAGCCCCGGTGAGACCACCTACGAGCAGTACTTC
>.|TRBV12-3/TRBV12-4|TRBJ1-2|.
CASSQQGRYGYTF
TGTGCCAGCAGTCAACAGGGCCGGTATGGCTACACCTTC
>.|TRBV28|TRBJ2-7|.
CASTQGASGTYEQYF
TGTGCCAGCACCCAGGGGGCTAGCGGGACCTACGAGCAGTACTTC
>.|TRBV29-1|TRBJ1-4|TRBD1
CSVRTGEGEKLFF
TGCAGCGTTAGGACAGGGGAGGGGGAAAAACTGTTTTTT
>.|TRBV19|TRBJ2-2|.
CASSKYRETNTGELFF
TGTGCCAGTAGTAAATACAGGGAGACGAACACCGGGGAGCTGTTTTTT
>.|TRBV28|TRBJ1-2|.
CASTPPSTGYGYTF
TGTGCCAGCACCCCCCCCTCGACAGGCTATGGCTACACCTTC
>.|TRBV7-9|TRBJ1-2|.
CASSLGYGTSGYGYTF
TGTGCCAGCAGCTTAGGTTACGGGACATCTGGCTATGGCTACACCTTC
>once|TRBV7-9|TRBJ2-1|TRBD1
CASSLTWTGGAINEQFF
TGTGCCAGCAGCTTAACATGGACAGGGGGCGCGATCAATGAGCAGTTCTTC
>.|TRBV10-1|TRBJ2-3|.
CASSGQDTPLGRAQYF
TGCGCCAGCAGTGGACAGGACACGCCGCTCGGACGGGCGCAGTATTTT
>.|TRBV19|TRBJ1-6|.
CASSLKGVNSPLHF
TGTGCCAGTAGTCTCAAGGGGGTTAACTCACCCCTCCACTTT
>.|TRBV29-1|TRBJ2-3|TRBD2
CSVVGGSTTDTQYF
TGCAGCGTTGTGGGGGGGAGCACCACAGATACGCAGTATTTT
>.|TRBV30|TRBJ1-1|TRBD1
CAWTKGQANTEAFF
TGTGCCTGGACTAAGGGACAGGCGAACACTGAAGCTTTCTTT
>.|TRBV5-1|TRBJ2-7|.
CASSLAGNEQYF
TGCGCCAGCAGCTTGGCCGGAAACGAGCAGTACTTC
>once|TRBV11-2|TRBJ2-7|.
CASSLDWQGRDRLHEQYF
TGTGCCAGCAGCTTAGATTGGCAGGGGCGGGATCGTCTGCACGAGCAGTACTTC
>.|TRBV9|TRBJ1-3|.
CASSPRDTITYSGNTIYF
TGTGCCAGCAGCCCTCGGGACACAATCACCTACTCTGGAAACACCATATATTTT
>few|TRBV18|TRBJ1-6|.
CASSPPSGQGSSPLHF
TGTGCCAGCTCACCACCGAGTGGGCAGGGGAGTTCACCCCTCCACTTT
>few|TRBV15|TRBJ1-2|.
CATSRDRGDYGYTF
TGTGCCACCAGCAGAGATCGCGGAGACTATGGCTACACCTTC
>once|TRBV30|TRBJ1-5|TRBD1
CAWRRGTGTQPQHF
TGTGCCTGGAGAAGAGGGACAGGGACGCAGCCCCAGCATTTT
>.|TRBV4-1|TRBJ1-1|.
CASSQHTDSPYNTEAFF
TGCGCCAGCAGCCAACACACGGACAGCCCATATAACACTGAAGCTTTCTTT
>.|TRBV5-5|TRBJ2-5|TRBD2
CASGTSAVETQYF
TGTGCCAGCGGAACTAGCGCTGTTGAGACCCAGTACTTC
>.|TRBV6-1|TRBJ2-2|.
CASSELGAGELFF
TGTGCCAGCAGTGAACTCGGGGCCGGGGAGCTGTTTTTT
>.|TRBV5-1|TRBJ2-5|.
CASSSGFGETQYF
TGCGCCAGCAGCTCAGGGTTCGGGGAGACCCAGTACTTC
>.|TRBV19|TRBJ1-5|TRBD1
CASTTSHSSGQGQHF
TGTGCCAGTACCACCAGCCATAGTAGTGGACAGGGTCAGCATTTT
>.|TRBV4-1|TRBJ1-2|.
CASSQGLGGYTF
TGCGCCAGCAGCCAGGGGCTCGGAGGCTACACCTTC
>.|TRBV5-8|TRBJ1-5|TRBD1
CASSFIGTVSSGNQPQHF
TGTGCCAGCAGCTTTATAGGGACAGTTTCATCGGGCAATCAGCCCCAGCATTTT
>.|TRBV21-1|TRBJ1-1|.
CASSGQGNTEAFF
TGTGCCAGCAGCGGACAGGGGAACACTGAAGCTTTCTTT
>once|TRBV10-3|TRBJ2-1|.
CAISGDNDEQFF
TGTGCCATCAGTGGGGACAATGATGAGCAGTTCTTC
>.|TRBV5-5|TRBJ2-5|.
CASRPGGVDRREYF
TGTGCCAGCAGGCCCGGGGGCGTCGACAGGAGGGAGTACTTC
>.|TRBV10-2|TRBJ2-5|.
CASRGLETQYF
TGCGCCAGCAGAGGGTTAGAGACCCAGTACTTC
>.|TRBV19|TRBJ2-1|.
CATSHRPLYNEQFF
TGTGCCACCTCACACCGACCGCTCTACAATGAGCAGTTCTTC
>.|TRBV5-6|TRBJ1-2|.
CASSFGLQLNYGYTF
TGTGCCAGCAGCTTCGGTCTCCAACTTAACTATGGCTACACCTTC
>.|TRBV5-1|TRBJ2-1|.
CASSLDDNYNEQFF
TGCGCCAGCAGCTTGGACGACAACTACAATGAGCAGTTCTTC
>.|TRBV6-2/TRBV6-3|TRBJ2-1|.
CASSYSTDWHEQFF
TGTGCCAGCAGTTACTCAACAGACTGGCATGAGCAGTTCTTC
>.|TRBV21-1|TRBJ1-2|.
CASSKAPPGQDGYTF
TGTGCCAGCAGCAAAGCTCCTCCGGGACAGGATGGCTACACCTTC
>.|TRBV7-2|TRBJ2-1|.
CASSWNDLANEQFF
TGTGCCAGCAGCTGGAACGACCTAGCGAATGAGCAGTTCTTC
>.|TRBV19|TRBJ2-7|TRBD1
CASTGAGTGRNEQYF
TGTGCCAGTACCGGGGCCGGGACAGGGAGAAACGAGCAGTACTTC
>few|TRBV18|TRBJ1-4|.
CASSPPTGKREKLFF
TGTGCCAGCTCACCCCCAACCGGGAAGAGGGAAAAACTGTTTTTT
>.|TRBV4-1|TRBJ1-1|.
CASSQVPGDTEAFF
TGCGCCAGCAGCCAAGTCCCAGGGGACACTGAAGCTTTCTTT
>.|TRBV30|TRBJ1-3|.
CAWSYGNTIYF
TGTGCCTGGAGTTATGGAAACACCATATATTTT
>.|TRBV18|TRBJ2-1|TRBD2
CASSVASGYNEQFF
TGTGCCAGCTCAGTGGCTAGCGGTTACAATGAGCAGTTCTTC
>once|TRBV2|TRBJ2-1|.
CASKLETYNEQFF
TGTGCCAGCAAACTAGAAACTTACAATGAGCAGTTCTTC
>.|TRBV2|TRBJ1-6|.
CASSAAGDSPLHF
TGTGCCAGCAGTGCCGCGGGTGACTCACCCCTCCACTTT
>.|TRBV20-1|TRBJ2-1|.
CSASRLVGSYNEQFF
TGCAGTGCTAGTCGTTTAGTAGGATCCTACAATGAGCAGTTCTTC